The clone carrying this TCR beta chain was counted between two and nine times. Its antigen is unknown. TCRdb ran MiXCR on the 5' RACE reads and lists one entry per CDR3 protein. The table shows 400,000 to 600,000 distinct CDR3 sequences, with around 22% occurring only once. The data were taken from a study of identical twins. The ends were cut back, 3 bases at V and 1 base at J, with 14 bases in the middle. The CDR3 runs to 16 residues. CDR1 and CDR2 from the germline V gene are KGHSH and LQKENI. The study, taken as a whole, reports: Insertions were reduced in abundant cord blood beta clonotypes but not in memory repertoires. The authors noted that invariant MAIT and iNKT cells could partly confound zero-insertion analyses.

A further study also used this sample, focusing on yellow fever vaccine responses in identical twins.

This TCR came from a woman under 30 in good health. Sequenced: CD4+ T cells sorted from blood. The gene calls are TRBV18 and TRBJ2-3; D not resolved. In DNA, the CDR3 is TGTGCCAGCTCACCTTCTAGGGTATCCGGCACAGATACGCAGTATTTT. This codes for CASSPSRVSGTDTQYF. The full variable domain, its missing parts supplied by reference TRBV18 and TRBJ2-3, is NAGVMQNPRHLVRRRGQEARLRCSPMKGHSHVYWYRQLPEEGLKFMVYLQKENIIDESGMPKERFSAEFPKEGPSILRIQQVVRGDSAAYFCASSPSRVSGTDTQYFGPGTRLTVL.